These T cell receptor beta chains were read from a single sample in a study of blood T cells in healthy people across ages. TCRdb analysed the 5' RACE reads with MiXCR anew, one entry per CDR3 protein. The data hold roughly 680,000 distinct CDR3 sequences, with about half observed a single time. Source material: blood. The receptors originated from a woman aged 55-75 years in good health. Both conserved end residues are part of each CDR3. The D gene is left open where the match is weak. Not all rows give a size; the values are once, few, many and, for expanded clones, a class.

>15|TRBV10-3|TRBJ2-2|few|TRBD1
TGTGCCACTTACCCGGGACAGGGATACACCGGGGAGCTGTTTTTT
CATYPGQGYTGELFF
>13|TRBV18|TRBJ1-1|few|-
TGTGCCAGCTCCCAGGGCTGGGGCACTGAAGCTTTCTTT
CASSQGWGTEAFF
>16|TRBV4-2|TRBJ2-4|-|-
TGTGCCAGCAGCCAAGATGTGGGATTAGCCAAAAACATTCAGTACTTC
CASSQDVGLAKNIQYF
>15|TRBV28|TRBJ2-1|-|-
TGTGCCAGCAGGCAAACAGCGAGCTCCTACAATGAGCAGTTCTTC
CASRQTASSYNEQFF
>14|TRBV3-1|TRBJ2-3|few|-
TGTGCCAGCAGCCAAGCCGGGGGACCAGATACGCAGTATTTT
CASSQAGGPDTQYF
>18|TRBV27|TRBJ1-6|-|-
TGTGCCAGCAGTTCTCTGACGGGACGGGGGGCCTATAATTCACCCCTCCACTTT
CASSSLTGRGAYNSPLHF
>17|TRBV5-5|TRBJ1-4|few|TRBD1
TGTGCCAGCAGCTTACCCCAACCGGGACAGGGGAATGAAAAACTGTTTTTT
CASSLPQPGQGNEKLFF
>14|TRBV5-1|TRBJ1-2|-|TRBD1
TGCGCCAGCAGCTGGGACAGTGGTAGCTATGGCTACACCTTC
CASSWDSGSYGYTF
>17|TRBV12-3/TRBV12-4|TRBJ2-3|-|-
TGTGCCAGTAGCCCTAACCCGGGCCAAACTAGCACAGATACGCAGTATTTT
CASSPNPGQTSTDTQYF
>14|TRBV7-2|TRBJ2-5|-|-
TGTGCCAGCAGCTTGAATATGGGGGACGAGACCCAGTACTTC
CASSLNMGDETQYF
>14|TRBV20-1|TRBJ2-1|-|-
TGCAGTGCTAGTAGTTCAGGGCAGGACGATGAGCAGTTCTTC
CSASSSGQDDEQFF
>15|TRBV4-2|TRBJ2-1|few|-
TGTGCCAGCAGCCAAGAAGGTGGGATGGGCGGTGAGCAGTTCTTC
CASSQEGGMGGEQFF
>17|TRBV4-3|TRBJ1-4|-|TRBD1
TGCGCCAGCAGCCAAGTGTACCCGGGACAGGGCTATGAAAAACTGTTTTTT
CASSQVYPGQGYEKLFF
>15|TRBV7-2|TRBJ1-3|-|TRBD1
TGTGCCAGCAGCTCAAGTCCGGGACAGGCCTCCCACTTATATTTT
CASSSSPGQASHLYF
>12|TRBV10-3|TRBJ2-1|-|TRBD2
TGTGCCATCCGGTCAGGGACTACCGCATCGTTCTTC
CAIRSGTTASFF
>13|TRBV5-1|TRBJ2-7|-|-
TGCGCCAGCATTACGGCGAGTTCCTACGAGCAGTACTTC
CASITASSYEQYF
>14|TRBV27|TRBJ2-5|-|TRBD2
TGTGCCAGCAGGACCCGGGGGGGGAAGGAGACCCAGTACTTC
CASRTRGGKETQYF
>11|TRBV29-1|TRBJ2-3|few|-
TGCAGCGTAAAGCCGCCAGATACGCAGTATTTT
CSVKPPDTQYF
>14|TRBV5-1|TRBJ2-7|-|-
TGCGCCAGCAGCTTGGGTAGGAGGGAGTACGAGCAGTACTTC
CASSLGRREYEQYF
>14|TRBV20-1|TRBJ1-1|-|-
TGCAGTGCTAGACCCGGGACACTGAACACTGAAGCTTTCTTT
CSARPGTLNTEAFF
>15|TRBV3-1|TRBJ1-2|-|TRBD1
TGTGCCAGCAGCCTATGGGACAGGGATAACTATGGCTACACCTTC
CASSLWDRDNYGYTF
>14|TRBV7-9|TRBJ2-1|-|-
TGTGCCAGCAGCTGGGATCTAGGAGCGAATGAGCGGTTCTTC
CASSWDLGANERFF
>14|TRBV15|TRBJ2-7|-|-
TGTGCCACCAGCACGGGAGAGTTTGTCGACGAGCAGTACTTC
CATSTGEFVDEQYF
>13|TRBV7-2|TRBJ2-4|few|TRBD2
TGTGCCAGCAGCTCTAGCGGGACGGTGGAGCAGTACTTC
CASSSSGTVEQYF
>13|TRBV20-1|TRBJ2-5|-|-
TGCAGTGTCAACCCCCTGTACCAAGAGACCCAGTACTTC
CSVNPLYQETQYF
>15|TRBV5-1|TRBJ2-5|-|-
TGCGCCAGCAGCCTTTACGGGACGGAAGAAGAGACCCAGTACTTC
CASSLYGTEEETQYF
>14|TRBV5-5|TRBJ2-4|few|-
TGTGCCAGCAGACGGACCCCCGAGAAAAACATTCAGTACTTC
CASRRTPEKNIQYF
>11|TRBV7-9|TRBJ2-7|-|TRBD1
TGTGCCAGCAGAGCAGGGACAGTAGGGTACTTC
CASRAGTVGYF
>15|TRBV24-1|TRBJ2-5|-|-
TGTGCCACCAGTGACCCCTCGGGGATCCAAGAGACCCAGTACTTC
CATSDPSGIQETQYF
>15|TRBV6-2/TRBV6-3|TRBJ1-1|-|-
TGTGCCAGCTCAGAGGGGGTTGACATGAACACTGAAGCTTTCTTT
CASSEGVDMNTEAFF
>14|TRBV7-8|TRBJ2-7|-|TRBD2
TGTGCCAGCAGACTAGCGGACGGGTCCTACGAGCAGTACTTC
CASRLADGSYEQYF
>15|TRBV4-3|TRBJ2-5|many|-
TGCGCCAGCAGCCAAGACAGGGCATTTGCGGAGACCCAGTACTTC
CASSQDRAFAETQYF
>15|TRBV30|TRBJ2-6|-|TRBD1
TGTGCCTGGACCAGGGACAGGGCTGGGGCCAACGTCCTGACTTTC
CAWTRDRAGANVLTF
>15|TRBV20-1|TRBJ2-1|-|TRBD2
TGCAGTGCTAGCGGTCGGACTAGCGGGTACAATGAGCAGTTCTTC
CSASGRTSGYNEQFF
>14|TRBV4-3|TRBJ2-3|-|TRBD2
TGCGCCAGCAGCCACCGGGAGGATCGGGATACGCAGTATTTT
CASSHREDRDTQYF
>15|TRBV7-2|TRBJ2-1|-|TRBD2
TGTGCCAGCAGCTGCGGGACTAGCGGTGCCAATGAGCAGTTCTTC
CASSCGTSGANEQFF
>13|TRBV7-2|TRBJ2-7|few|-
TGTGCCAGCAGCTTAGTGCGAACTGGCGAGCAGTACTTC
CASSLVRTGEQYF
>14|TRBV11-3|TRBJ2-1|-|-
TGTGCCAGCAGCCGGGACCAGGAGGACAATGAGCAGTTCTTC
CASSRDQEDNEQFF
>19|TRBV20-1|TRBJ2-5|few|TRBD2
TGCAGTGCTAGAGATTCGGGTCGAGCGGGAGGAGGACGGGGAGAGACCCAGTACTTC
CSARDSGRAGGGRGETQYF
>11|TRBV25-1|TRBJ2-7|-|-
TGTGCCAGCAGTGTTCGCTGCGAGCAGTACTTC
CASSVRCEQYF
>14|TRBV12-3/TRBV12-4|TRBJ2-1|-|TRBD2
TGTGCCAGCAGTCGGACTAGCGGGAGGGATGAGCAGTTCTTC
CASSRTSGRDEQFF
>17|TRBV14|TRBJ2-7|-|-
TGTGCCAGCAGCCAAGACAGGGGATTAATTTGGTCCTACGAGCAGTACTTC
CASSQDRGLIWSYEQYF